These T cell receptor beta chains were read from a single sample in a study of blood T cell repertoires in COVID-19. Assay: immunoSEQ multiplex PCR; the TCRdb copy retains only in-frame clones and omits some. The sample holds approximately 100,000 clones, about 85% seen once. The sample comprised peripheral blood. The receptors here all came from a human donor in a cohort sampled during active COVID-19. The CDR3 runs from the conserved cysteine through the conserved F or W. The order of the fields is V gene, J gene, clone size, D gene, CDR3 protein, CDR3 DNA. D genes are given only for firm matches. Expanded clones are given a class, and other clones once, few, many or no size at all.

TRBV15,TRBJ1-4,-,-,CATLRGPNEKLFF,TGTGCCACCTTAAGAGGGCCTAATGAAAAACTGTTTTTT
TRBV15,TRBJ2-1,-,-,CATRGRQGLSNEQFF,TGTGCCACCAGGGGTAGGCAGGGGTTAAGCAATGAGCAGTTCTTC
TRBV4-1,TRBJ1-1,-,-,CASSQGIANTEAFF,TGCGCCAGCAGCCAAGGTATAGCGAACACTGAAGCTTTCTTT
TRBV12-3/TRBV12-4,TRBJ1-5,-,TRBD1,CASNTGAGQPQHF,TGTGCCAGCAATACAGGGGCGGGTCAGCCCCAGCATTTT
TRBV2,TRBJ2-3,-,-,CASSLETDTQYF,TGTGCCAGCAGTCTCGAGACAGATACGCAGTATTTT
TRBV4-2,TRBJ2-7,-,TRBD2,CASSQGSGASYEQYF,TGTGCCAGCAGCCAAGGGAGCGGGGCCTCCTACGAGCAGTACTTC
TRBV2,TRBJ1-2,-,TRBD1,CASSARPLGQGGNGYTF,TGTGCCAGCAGTGCCAGGCCTCTCGGACAGGGGGGAAATGGCTACACCTTC
TRBV5-1,TRBJ2-1,-,TRBD1,CASSPRTGDNEQFF,TGCGCCAGCAGCCCGAGGACAGGGGACAATGAGCAGTTCTTC
TRBV10-3,TRBJ2-4,-,TRBD1,CAISESIGTGVTNIQYF,TGTGCCATCAGTGAGTCGATAGGGACAGGGGTTACCAACATTCAGTACTTC
TRBV9,TRBJ1-1,-,-,CASSVVASGTEAFF,TGTGCCAGCAGCGTAGTGGCTTCGGGCACTGAAGCTTTCTTT
TRBV7-3,TRBJ2-5,once,TRBD1,CASSSLQGAAETQYF,TGTGCCAGCAGCTCCCTTCAGGGGGCGGCGGAGACCCAGTACTTC
TRBV3-1/TRBV3-2,TRBJ1-4,once,-,CASSSGWTNEKLFF,TGTGCCAGCAGCTCAGGGTGGACTAATGAAAAACTGTTTTTT
TRBV10-3,TRBJ2-1,-,TRBD2,CAITGLADNEQFF,TGTGCCATCACAGGACTAGCGGACAATGAGCAGTTCTTC
TRBV7-9,TRBJ1-4,-,TRBD1,CASNQGAENEKLFF,TGTGCCAGCAACCAGGGGGCGGAGAATGAAAAACTGTTTTTT
TRBV5-1,TRBJ2-5,-,TRBD1,CASSGNRGETQYF,TGCGCCAGCAGCGGAAACAGGGGGGAGACCCAGTACTTC
TRBV7-2,TRBJ2-7,-,TRBD2,CASSLWRGYEQYF,TGTGCCAGCAGCCTCTGGCGGGGGTACGAGCAGTACTTC
TRBV6-5,TRBJ1-2,-,TRBD1,CASSFRTGAPLWLRRF,TGTGCCAGCAGTTTCCGGACAGGGGCGCCCCTATGGCTACGGCGTTTC
TRBV30,TRBJ2-1,-,TRBD2,CAWSQPGLANNEQFF,TGTGCCTGGAGTCAGCCGGGACTAGCGAACAATGAGCAGTTCTTC
TRBV9,TRBJ2-1,once,-,CASSPQDSYNEQFF,TGTGCCAGCAGCCCCCAGGACAGTTACAATGAGCAGTTCTTC
TRBV5-4,TRBJ1-2,-,TRBD1,CASIRAGTGEYGYTF,TGTGCCAGCATCCGTGCGGGGACAGGGGAGTATGGCTACACCTTC
TRBV3-1/TRBV3-2,TRBJ2-7,-,TRBD2,CASSQESGGATRQYF,TGTGCCAGCAGCCAAGAAAGCGGGGGGGCAACTAGGCAGTACTTC
TRBV7-8,TRBJ1-5,-,-,CAGSPTEYSNQPQHF,TGTGCCGGCAGCCCCACCGAGTATAGCAATCAGCCCCAGCATTTT
TRBV29-1,TRBJ2-7,-,-,CSVVVRGGLYEQYF,TGCAGCGTTGTGGTCAGGGGAGGGCTCTACGAGCAGTACTTC
TRBV18,TRBJ2-5,-,-,CASSPLQEQETQYF,TGTGCCAGCTCACCGTTACAGGAACAAGAGACCCAGTACTTC
TRBV9,TRBJ2-5,-,-,CASSSLGRSQETQYF,TGTGCCAGCAGCTCCCTTGGGAGGTCCCAAGAGACCCAGTACTTC
TRBV28,TRBJ2-7,few,-,CASSLNLGRAYEQYF,TGTGCCAGCAGTTTAAATTTAGGCAGGGCGTACGAGCAGTACTTC
TRBV4-3,TRBJ1-3,-,-,CASSQVDRTSGNTIYF,TGCGCCAGCAGCCAAGTTGACAGGACCTCTGGAAACACCATATATTTT
TRBV6-5,TRBJ2-2,-,-,CASSPVWTGELFF,TGTGCCAGCAGCCCGGTGTGGACCGGGGAGCTGTTTTTT
TRBV19,TRBJ1-1,-,TRBD1,CASRPGTGNANTEAFF,TGTGCCAGCCGTCCCGGGACAGGGAACGCGAACACTGAAGCTTTCTTT
TRBV15,TRBJ1-4,-,-,CATSRVRKTGATNEKLFF,TGTGCCACCAGCAGAGTGAGGAAGACAGGTGCAACTAATGAAAAACTGTTTTTT
TRBV30,TRBJ1-3,-,-,CAWSQGRAHTIYF,TGTGCCTGGAGTCAAGGCAGGGCTCACACCATATATTTT
TRBV28,TRBJ1-3,few,-,CASSLWGQSHSGNTIYF,TGTGCCAGCAGTTTATGGGGCCAGTCTCACTCTGGAAACACCATATATTTT
TRBV24-1,TRBJ1-5,-,-,CATSVGVAQPQHF,TGTGCCACCAGTGTCGGGGTCGCTCAGCCCCAGCATTTT
TRBV5-4,TRBJ1-2,-,TRBD1,CASSGWTGKDGYTF,TGTGCCAGCAGCGGCTGGACAGGGAAGGATGGCTACACCTTC
TRBV7-9,TRBJ2-1,-,-,CASSAGGGLRREQFF,TGTGCCAGCAGCGCAGGAGGGGGCTTACGTCGGGAGCAGTTCTTC
TRBV6-2/TRBV6-3,TRBJ2-7,-,-,CASSYGWGATYEQYF,TGTGCCAGCAGTTACGGCTGGGGCGCCACCTACGAGCAGTACTTC
TRBV12-3/TRBV12-4,TRBJ1-1,-,-,CASSLEKSGAFF,TGTGCCAGCAGTTTAGAAAAGTCGGGAGCTTTCTTT
TRBV2,TRBJ2-7,-,-,CASTPEASSYEQYF,TGTGCCAGCACCCCGGAGGCTTCCTCCTACGAGCAGTACTTC
TRBV9,TRBJ2-2,-,TRBD1,CASSVATGLYTGELFF,TGTGCCAGCAGCGTAGCGACAGGGTTGTACACCGGGGAGCTGTTTTTT
TRBV9,TRBJ2-2,-,-,CASSVDSTGELFF,TGTGCCAGCAGCGTAGACAGCACCGGGGAGCTGTTTTTT
TRBV3-1/TRBV3-2,TRBJ1-5,-,TRBD1,CASSHDRGNQPQHF,TGTGCCAGCAGCCACGACAGGGGCAATCAGCCCCAGCATTTT
TRBV19,TRBJ1-1,-,-,CASRSQIGSMNTEAFF,TGTGCCAGTAGGTCGCAAATTGGCAGTATGAACACTGAAGCTTTCTTT
TRBV30,TRBJ2-3,-,TRBD2,CAWSGGGGYLDTQYF,TGTGCCTGGAGTGGCGGGGGGGGCTACCTTGATACGCAGTATTTT
TRBV9,TRBJ1-6,-,-,CASPDSPLHF,TGTGCCAGCCCGGATTCACCCCTCCACTTT
TRBV7-8,TRBJ2-1,-,-,CASSPMEGYNEQFF,TGTGCCAGCAGCCCAATGGAGGGCTACAATGAGCAGTTCTTC
TRBV5-6,TRBJ2-7,-,TRBD2,CASSLDAGGRAYEQYF,TGTGCCAGCAGCTTGGACGCCGGCGGGAGGGCCTACGAGCAGTACTTC
TRBV15,TRBJ2-7,-,TRBD2,CATSRLSSGGTYEQYF,TGTGCCACCAGCAGACTTTCTAGCGGGGGGACATACGAGCAGTACTTC
TRBV11-2,TRBJ1-1,-,-,CASSLLYGENTEAFF,TGTGCCAGCAGCTTATTGTACGGAGAGAACACTGAAGCTTTCTTT
TRBV5-1,TRBJ2-1,-,-,CASSPVGPSAYNEQFF,TGCGCCAGCAGCCCCGTCGGGCCTAGCGCCTACAATGAGCAGTTCTTC
TRBV18,TRBJ1-2,-,TRBD1,CASSPSGQGAGYTF,TGTGCCAGCTCACCGTCGGGACAGGGGGCCGGCTACACCTTC
TRBV28,TRBJ2-7,-,TRBD2,CASSLLGSGDGYEQYF,TGTGCCAGCAGCCTTTTGGGGAGCGGGGACGGGTACGAGCAGTACTTC
TRBV11-1,TRBJ1-5,-,-,CASSLASDQPQHF,TGTGCCAGCAGCTTAGCATCGGATCAGCCCCAGCATTTT